This passage covers 17 T cell receptor beta chains from one sample sequenced in a study of CD8 T cells in ankylosing spondylitis. MiXCR, applied by TCRdb to the 5' RACE reads, yields one record per CDR3 protein. The table shows about 840,000 distinct CDR3 sequences, with over 9.5% occurring only once. Antigens for these TCRs are unknown. Study-level points and caveats: Apparently characteristic of ankylosing spondylitis blood was a TCR beta motif (roughly 8 highly homologous variants).

Source material: blood, either unsorted or a sorted T cell fraction (not recorded which). The receptor source for this set is a male donor with ankylosing spondylitis.

The chain couples TRBV5-1 to TRBJ1-1; D is undetermined. CDR1 SGHRS and CDR2 YFSETQ come from the germline V gene. V gave up 0 bases and J gave up 7 bases, with 10 bases separating them. CDR3 size: 13 residues. This chain's CDR3 is CASSLVAGVEAFF. CDR3 nucleotide sequence: TGCGCCAGCAGCTTGGTGGCAGGAGTTGAAGCTTTCTTT.

The rearrangement joins TRBV7-2 to TRBJ2-7; D is possibly TRBD2 (5 bases). The V end was cut by 1 base, the J end by 3 bases, with 10 bases between. Germline assignment: CDR1 SGHTA and CDR2 FQGNSA. The CDR3 is 14 amino acids. DNA of the CDR3: TGTGCCAGCAGCTTAGTTATTAGCGTCTACGAGCAGTACTTC. Protein sequence: CASSLVISVYEQYF.

The CDR3 DNA sequence: TGTGCCAGCAGCGCAGGCGGGGTGAACTCCTACGAGCAGTACTTC. Protein product: CASSAGGVNSYEQYF. V and J are TRBV9 and TRBJ2-7; D may be TRBD2 (6 bases). CDR1 and CDR2 (germline): SGDLS, YYNGEE. With 3 bases removed from V and 0 bases from J, the gap between germline ends came to 13 bases. The CDR3 contains 15 residues.

A remark on this clonotype: A junction end diverges from the germline sequence, so it may reflect a read error. The chain recombines TRBV3-1 with TRBJ2-4; D may be TRBD2 (6 bases). The CDR3 has 17 residues. Germline CDR1 and CDR2: LGHDT and YNNKEL (reference sequence). CDR3 DNA sequence: TGTGCCTGCAGCCAGAGGACCCGGAGGGTAGCCAAAAACATTCAGTACTTC. Translation: CACSQRTRRVAKNIQYF.

This chain links TRBV28 with TRBJ2-7; TRBD1 aligns across 9 bases. Germline V gene data show CDR1 as MDHEN and CDR2 as SYDVKM. This CDR3 is 15 amino acids long. V lost 4 bases to trimming and J lost 5 bases; unmatched junction nucleotides: 9. In DNA form, the CDR3 reads TGTGCCAGCAGTTCCTCCGGGACAGGGAGGAACGAGCAGTACTTC. It specifies CASSSSGTGRNEQYF.

The chain employs TRBV24-1 and TRBJ1-5; 7 bases map to TRBD1. The germline V gene has CDR1 KGHDR and CDR2 SFDVKD. Unmatched junction bases numbered 3, after V lost 6 bases and J lost 2 bases. This CDR3 is built from 14 residues. CDR3 sequence (DNA): TGTGCCACCAGTCTAGGGGGCCGCAATCAGCCCCAGCATTTT. Translation: CATSLGGRNQPQHF.

This clonotype was found a few times. The V gene is TRBV12-3 or TRBV12-4, the J gene TRBJ1-2; the D gene is possibly TRBD1 (6 bases). The germline V and J ends were trimmed by 6 bases and 7 bases, with 18 bases remaining between them. The CDR3 consists of 14 residues. The CDR3 reads CASSQAGTSGGYTF. The DNA of the CDR3 is TGTGCCAGCAGCCAAGCCGGGACATCGGGTGGCTACACCTTC.

The gene calls are TRBV18 and TRBJ1-2, with 7 bases aligning to TRBD1. Germline V gene sequence: CDR1 KGHSH, CDR2 LQKENI. The CDR3 is 13 amino acids. Trimming removed 0 bases from V and 8 bases from J; junction bases left unmatched: 3. This CDR3 is CASSPPTGSGYTF. CDR3 in DNA: TGTGCCAGCTCACCACCGACAGGGAGCGGCTACACCTTC. Supplemented by reference TRBV18 and TRBJ1-2, the full variable domain reads NAGVMQNPRHLVRRRGQEARLRCSPMKGHSHVYWYRQLPEEGLKFMVYLQKENIIDESGMPKERFSAEFPKEGPSILRIQQVVRGDSAAYFCASSPPTGSGYTFGSGTRLTVV.

The chain uses TRBV5-5 and TRBJ2-3, with a possible D match to TRBD2 (6 bases). The germline CDR1 and CDR2 sequences are SGHKS and YYEKEE (reference sequence). Trimming left V 3 bases short and J 1 base short, with 18 bases between. This CDR3 is built from 17 residues. In DNA form, the CDR3 reads TGTGCCAGCAGCTCCAGACTAGTCCCCTTACGCACAGATACGCAGTATTTT. This codes for CASSSRLVPLRTDTQYF.

The gene calls are TRBV9 and TRBJ2-7; 9 bases are shared with TRBD1. The trim removed 3 bases at V and 9 bases at J, leaving 7 bases unmatched. The germline V gene has CDR1 SGDLS and CDR2 YYNGEE. The CDR3 runs 13 residues. The CDR3 loop reads CASSGGTGLVQYF. In DNA, the CDR3 is TGTGCCAGCAGCGGGGGGACAGGGCTGGTGCAGTACTTC.

This clonotype has just a few counts. This sequence joins TRBV5-1 and TRBJ2-5, with D tentatively TRBD1 or TRBD2 (5 bases each). CDR1 and CDR2 from the germline V gene are SGHRS and YFSETQ. V was clipped by 1 base and J by 5 bases, with 9 bases between them. This CDR3 is 13 amino acids long. CDR3 residues: CASSLFGTETQYF. CDR3 in DNA: TGCGCCAGCAGCTTGTTCGGGACGGAGACCCAGTACTTC.

The table lists this clonotype with many counts. The V gene is TRBV5-1, the J gene TRBJ1-2, with 7 bases identical to TRBD1. The germline V gene has CDR1 SGHRS and CDR2 YFSETQ. Trimming cost V 4 bases and J 4 bases; bases outside gene matches: 7. The CDR3 consists of 14 residues. CDR3 amino acids: CASSQETGTYGYTF. For the CDR3, the DNA is TGCGCCAGCAGCCAAGAGACAGGGACCTATGGCTACACCTTC.

On this clonotype: Mismatch with germline at one junction end may stem from a read error. The chain employs TRBV7-9 and TRBJ2-5, with D maybe TRBD2 (6 bases). Germline lookup yields CDR1 SEHNR and CDR2 FQNEAQ (reference sequence). This CDR3 is built from 13 residues. CDR3 region: CANSWGGQETQYF. CDR3 bases: TGTGCCAACAGCTGGGGAGGCCAAGAGACCCAGTACTTC.

This clonotype was seen ten or more times. The chain uses TRBV29-1 and TRBJ1-1; D unresolved. Per the germline V gene, CDR1 is SQVTM and CDR2 is ANQGSEA. Trimming stripped 2 bases from V and 0 bases from J, with 7 bases between. There are 13 residues in the CDR3. The CDR3 DNA reads TGCAGCGTTGAAATGGGGTTGAACACTGAAGCTTTCTTT. It translates to CSVEMGLNTEAFF.

This sequence joins TRBV7-8 and TRBJ2-1, with a weak D call TRBD1 (5 bases). Germline values: CDR1 SGHVS, CDR2 FQNEAQ. Trimming shortened V by 1 base and J by 5 bases, and 9 bases separated the two germline ends. CDR3 length: 14 amino acids. This CDR3 reads CASSLGGPDNEQFF. DNA of the CDR3: TGTGCCAGCAGCTTAGGGGGCCCTGACAATGAGCAGTTCTTC.

This clonotype has a count of ten or more. V usage is TRBV20-1 and J usage is TRBJ1-1, with unresolved D. CDR1 and CDR2 from the germline V gene are DFQATT and SNEGSKA (reference sequence). V lost 5 bases to trimming and J lost 7 bases, with 14 bases between them. This CDR3 has 12 residues. This CDR3 reads CSALGEGGEAFF. The DNA of the CDR3 is TGCAGTGCTCTCGGGGAGGGAGGTGAAGCTTTCTTT.

The sample holds a few counts of this clonotype. The chain employs TRBV5-1 and TRBJ2-3; D is uncertain. V gave up 1 base and J gave up 6 bases, with 9 bases separating them. Germline CDR1 is SGHRS and CDR2 is YFSETQ. This CDR3 spans 13 amino acids. CDR3 coding DNA: TGCGCCAGCAGCTTGTACTTATATGATACGCAGTATTTT. It is translated as CASSLYLYDTQYF.